This is a list of T cell receptor beta chains from one sample in a study of cytomegalovirus exposure and HLA in healthy donors. Some clones are missing from TCRdb's copy, which holds only in-frame ones; the method was immunoSEQ multiplex PCR. The sample holds 100,000 or so clones; over 65% are singletons and the top ten take roughly 2.5%. The material sequenced was PBMCs. The receptors originated from a female donor in good health and CMV-seronegative. The CDR3 runs from the conserved cysteine through the conserved F or W. D genes are given only for firm matches. A clone size is listed for some rows: how often the clone was seen (once, few, many), or a class if it is expanded.

j_call clone_size d_call v_call cdr3_nt cdr3_aa
TRBJ2-7 few TRBD1 TRBV5-1 TGCGCCAGTTACCGGGACAGGGCGAACGAGCAGTACTTC CASYRDRANEQYF
TRBJ1-2 NA TRBD1 TRBV27 TGTGCCAGCAGTTTATTAGGACAGGGGGTCGAAGGCTACACCTTC CASSLLGQGVEGYTF
TRBJ2-7 NA NA TRBV21-1 TGTGCCAGCAGCAAAGGGGTAGCGGGTCCGCCCTACGAGCAGTACTTC CASSKGVAGPPYEQYF
TRBJ2-7 NA TRBD2 TRBV7-9 TGTGCCAGCAGCTTATGGCTAGCGGGGGCAGGGGAGCAGTACTTC CASSLWLAGAGEQYF
TRBJ1-3 NA TRBD1 TRBV30 TGTGCCTGGTCCGGGACAGGGCGTTCTGGAAACACCATATATTTT CAWSGTGRSGNTIYF
TRBJ2-7 NA TRBD2 TRBV5-6 TGTGCCAGCAGCTCCGGCGGGGGGTCCTACGAGCAGTACTTC CASSSGGGSYEQYF
TRBJ2-7 NA TRBD2 TRBV5-4 TGTGCCAGCAGCGTTAGCGGGGGCTCCTCCTACGAGCAGTACTTC CASSVSGGSSYEQYF
TRBJ1-4 NA NA TRBV4-3 TGCGCCAGCAGCCAAGGGCGCCAGGGGTCCAGGGAAAAACTGTTTTTT CASSQGRQGSREKLFF
TRBJ2-7 NA TRBD1 TRBV2 TGTGCCAGCAGGGACGGACAGGGGTCTTACGAGCAGTACTTC CASRDGQGSYEQYF
TRBJ2-3 NA NA TRBV27 TGTGCCAGCAGCAAGTTTTTTCGAGGAGATACGCAGTATTTT CASSKFFRGDTQYF
TRBJ2-7 NA NA TRBV18 TGTGCCAGCTCGGGGGCAGGGAGCGAGCAGTACTTC CASSGAGSEQYF
TRBJ1-5 NA NA TRBV6-5 TGTGCCACCTGTATGGGCATCAATCAGCCCCAGCATTTT CATCMGINQPQHF
TRBJ2-7 NA NA TRBV7-8 TGTGCCAGCAGCTTACCAGGGCCCTACGAGCAGTACTTC CASSLPGPYEQYF
TRBJ2-1 NA TRBD2 TRBV4-3 TGCGCCAGCAGCCAAGAGGAGGTGGAGCGGGGGATCCGGTCCTATGAGCAGTTCTTC CASSQEEVERGIRSYEQFF
TRBJ2-5 NA NA TRBV21-1 TGTGCCAGCAGCAAGCAGGGGACTAGCGGGGGGGCGAGGGAGACCCAGTACTTC CASSKQGTSGGARETQYF
TRBJ2-7 few NA TRBV2 TGTGCCAGCAGTCGTACAGGGAACGAGCAGTACTTC CASSRTGNEQYF
TRBJ1-1 few NA TRBV7-9 TGTGCCAGCAGCTTAGAGTTGGCCCAGGGTTTCTTT CASSLELAQGFF
TRBJ1-2 NA TRBD1 TRBV30 TGTGCCTGGAACGAAGGGACAGTGCCCTATGGCTACACCTTC CAWNEGTVPYGYTF
TRBJ1-2 NA NA TRBV4-2 TGTGCCAGCAGCCAAGAGGTTGGGAGAGCTAACTATGGCTACACCTTC CASSQEVGRANYGYTF
TRBJ1-2 NA NA TRBV11-2 TGTGCCAGCAGCCAAAGACCCTCCCTGGGAGAGGGCTACACCTTC CASSQRPSLGEGYTF
TRBJ1-4 NA NA TRBV7-9 TGTGCCAGCAGCGCGCCCACTAATGAAAAACTGTTTTTT CASSAPTNEKLFF
TRBJ2-3 NA TRBD2 TRBV7-6 TGTGCCAGCAGCTTGTCGAGCGGGGGTAACACAGATACGCAGTATTTT CASSLSSGGNTDTQYF
TRBJ2-5 NA NA TRBV10-2 TGCGCCACCCAGGAGTTTGTTCAGGGGACGCAGTACTTC CATQEFVQGTQYF
TRBJ1-2 NA NA TRBV11-2 TGTGCCAGCACCGCGGCGACCGGCTACACCTTC CASTAATGYTF
TRBJ2-1 NA TRBD1 TRBV12-5 TGTGCTAGTGGTTTGGTCCTAGGACAGGGGATCTACAATGAGCAGTTCTTC CASGLVLGQGIYNEQFF
TRBJ2-7 once TRBD2 TRBV5-1 TGCGCCAGCAGTTTCATAGCGGGGGGAGGGTACGAGCAGTACTTC CASSFIAGGGYEQYF
TRBJ2-1 NA NA TRBV7-2 TGTGCCAGCAGCTTATCTGCGGGGGCCCTTAATGAGCAGTTCTTC CASSLSAGALNEQFF
TRBJ2-3 NA NA TRBV2 TGTGCCAGCAGTGAACCGCAGGATACGCAGTATTTT CASSEPQDTQYF
TRBJ2-7 NA NA TRBV7-8 TGTGCCAGCAGCCTGTCTCACAGAAACTACGAGCAGTACTTC CASSLSHRNYEQYF
TRBJ1-5 NA NA TRBV12-5 TGTGCTAGTGGTCCGGAGGGGGGGGGCAGCCAGCCCCAGCATTTT CASGPEGGGSQPQHF
TRBJ1-1 NA NA TRBV19 TGTGCCAGTACCCAGGGAAGAACTGAAGCTTTCTTT CASTQGRTEAFF
TRBJ1-1 NA NA TRBV5-1 TGCGCCAGCACCCCCCGATGGGGGACAAACACTGAAGCTTTCTTT CASTPRWGTNTEAFF
TRBJ1-5 once TRBD1 TRBV5-8 TGTGCCAGCAGCTTGGGCGGGACAGGGGACCAGCCCCAGCATTTT CASSLGGTGDQPQHF